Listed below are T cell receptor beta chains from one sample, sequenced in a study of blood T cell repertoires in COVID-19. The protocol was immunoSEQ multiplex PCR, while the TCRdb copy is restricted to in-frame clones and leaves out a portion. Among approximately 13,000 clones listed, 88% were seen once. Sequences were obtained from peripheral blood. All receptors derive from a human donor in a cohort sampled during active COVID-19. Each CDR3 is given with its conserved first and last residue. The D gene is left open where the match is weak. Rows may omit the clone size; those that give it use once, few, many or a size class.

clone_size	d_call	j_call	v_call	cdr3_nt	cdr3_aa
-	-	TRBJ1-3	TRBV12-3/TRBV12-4	TGTGCCAGCAGTTCAGGAAACACCATATATTTT	CASSSGNTIYF
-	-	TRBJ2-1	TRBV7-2	TGTGCCAGCAGCTTAGGCAGGGCGTGGAATGAGCAGTTCTTC	CASSLGRAWNEQFF
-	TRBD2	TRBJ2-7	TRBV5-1	TGCGCCAGCAGCTTGGTCACTAGCGGGCAGCGGGAGCAGTACTTC	CASSLVTSGQREQYF
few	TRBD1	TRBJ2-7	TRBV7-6	TGTGCCAGCAGCTTAACCGGGACAGAGGACTACGAGCAGTACTTC	CASSLTGTEDYEQYF
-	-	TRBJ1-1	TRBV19	TGTGCCAGTAGTATTGAACCCAGTGGTGAAGCTTTCTTT	CASSIEPSGEAFF
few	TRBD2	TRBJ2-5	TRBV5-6	TGTGCCAGCAGCTTAAGACTAGCGGGGCTTCTAGAACAGGAGACCCAGTACTTC	CASSLRLAGLLEQETQYF
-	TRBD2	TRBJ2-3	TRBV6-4	TGTGCCAGCAGTGACTCAGCCGGGACTAGCGGGAGGGTAGGCACAGATACGCAGTATTTT	CASSDSAGTSGRVGTDTQYF
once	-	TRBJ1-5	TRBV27	TGTGCCAGCAGTTTCGGGGGATATAGCAATCAGCCCCAGCATTTT	CASSFGGYSNQPQHF
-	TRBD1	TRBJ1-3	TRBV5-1	TGCGCCAGCAGCGTAGAGGGGGCGGGAAACACCATATATTTT	CASSVEGAGNTIYF
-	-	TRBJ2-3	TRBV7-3	TGTGCCAGCAGCTTAATCCGGGGGTACACAGATACGCAGTATTTT	CASSLIRGYTDTQYF
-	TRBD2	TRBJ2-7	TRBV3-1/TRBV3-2	TGTGCCAGCAGCCAAGGTCCTAGCGGGAACTACGAGCAGTACTTC	CASSQGPSGNYEQYF
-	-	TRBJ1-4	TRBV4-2	TGTGCCAGCAGCACAGAGTATACCTCGACTAATGAAAAACTGTTTTTT	CASSTEYTSTNEKLFF
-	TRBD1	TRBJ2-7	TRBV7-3	TGTGCCAGCAGCCTGGGACAGGCCGCCTTCTACGAGCAGTACTTC	CASSLGQAAFYEQYF
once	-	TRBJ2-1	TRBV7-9	TGTGCCAGCAACCGGGGGGGACAGTCATACAATGAGCAGTTCTTC	CASNRGGQSYNEQFF